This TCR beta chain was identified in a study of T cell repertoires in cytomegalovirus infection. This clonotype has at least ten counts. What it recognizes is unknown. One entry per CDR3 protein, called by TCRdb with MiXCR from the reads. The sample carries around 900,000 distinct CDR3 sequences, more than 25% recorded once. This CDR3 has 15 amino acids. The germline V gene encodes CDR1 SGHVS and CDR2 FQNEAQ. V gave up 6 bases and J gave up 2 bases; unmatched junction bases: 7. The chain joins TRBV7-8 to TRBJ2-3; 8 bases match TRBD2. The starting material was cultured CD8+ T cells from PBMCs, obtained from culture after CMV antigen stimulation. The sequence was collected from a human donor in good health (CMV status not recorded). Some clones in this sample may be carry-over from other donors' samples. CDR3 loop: CASRPGLAYTDTQYF. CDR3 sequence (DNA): TGTGCCAGCAGGCCCGGACTAGCCTACACAGATACGCAGTATTTT.